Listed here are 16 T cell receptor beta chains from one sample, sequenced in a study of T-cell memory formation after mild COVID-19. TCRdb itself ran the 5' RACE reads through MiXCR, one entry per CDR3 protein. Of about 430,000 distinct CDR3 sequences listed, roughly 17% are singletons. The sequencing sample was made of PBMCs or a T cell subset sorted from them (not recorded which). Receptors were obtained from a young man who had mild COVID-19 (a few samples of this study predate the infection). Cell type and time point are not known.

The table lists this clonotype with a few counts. The CDR3 region is CASIILAGKTGELFF. The DNA of the CDR3 is TGTGCCAGCATCATACTAGCGGGAAAAACCGGGGAGCTGTTTTTT. The chain couples TRBV7-8 to TRBJ2-2, with 10 bases aligning to TRBD2. The length of the CDR3 is 15 residues. The V gene end was trimmed by 7 bases and the J gene end by 5 bases; junction bases not matched to a gene: 7. Germline CDR1 is SGHVS and CDR2 is FQNEAQ.

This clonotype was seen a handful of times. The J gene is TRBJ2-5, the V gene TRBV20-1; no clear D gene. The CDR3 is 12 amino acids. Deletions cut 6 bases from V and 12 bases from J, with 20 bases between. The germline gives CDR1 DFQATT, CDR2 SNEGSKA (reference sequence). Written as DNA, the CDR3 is TGCAGTGCCGCCGGAGACGGTTATCTCAAGTACTTC. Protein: CSAAGDGYLKYF.

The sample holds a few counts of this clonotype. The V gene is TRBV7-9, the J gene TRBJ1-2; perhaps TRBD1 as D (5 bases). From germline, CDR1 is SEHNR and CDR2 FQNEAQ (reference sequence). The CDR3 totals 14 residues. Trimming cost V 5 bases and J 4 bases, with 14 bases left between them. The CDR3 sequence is CASSDGAAIYGYTF. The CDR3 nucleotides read TGTGCCAGCAGCGATGGGGCGGCTATCTATGGCTACACCTTC.

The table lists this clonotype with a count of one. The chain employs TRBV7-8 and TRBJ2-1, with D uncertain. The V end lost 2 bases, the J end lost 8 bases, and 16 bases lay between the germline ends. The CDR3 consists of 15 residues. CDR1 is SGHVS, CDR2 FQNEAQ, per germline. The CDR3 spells CASSLFLSSRDEQFF. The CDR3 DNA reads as TGTGCCAGCAGCTTATTCCTCTCCTCTCGGGATGAGCAGTTCTTC.

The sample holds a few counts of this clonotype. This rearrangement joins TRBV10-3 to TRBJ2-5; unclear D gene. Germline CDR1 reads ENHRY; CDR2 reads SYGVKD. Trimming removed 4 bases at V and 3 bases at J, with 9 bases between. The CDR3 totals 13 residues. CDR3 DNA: TGTGCCATCAGTGGTCAGGAGAAAGAGACCCAGTACTTC. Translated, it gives CAISGQEKETQYF.

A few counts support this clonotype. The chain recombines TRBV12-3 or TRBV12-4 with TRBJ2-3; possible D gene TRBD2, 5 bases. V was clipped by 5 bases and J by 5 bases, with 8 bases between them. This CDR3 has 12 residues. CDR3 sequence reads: CASSREGDTQYF. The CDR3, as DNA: TGTGCCAGCAGTCGCGAGGGAGATACGCAGTATTTT.

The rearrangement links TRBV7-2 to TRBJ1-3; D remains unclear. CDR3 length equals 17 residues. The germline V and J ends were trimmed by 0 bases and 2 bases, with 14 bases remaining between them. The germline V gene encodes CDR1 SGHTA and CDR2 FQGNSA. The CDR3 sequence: CASSLAGSQGTGNTIYF. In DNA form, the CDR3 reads TGTGCCAGCAGCTTAGCGGGGAGCCAAGGGACTGGAAACACCATATATTTT. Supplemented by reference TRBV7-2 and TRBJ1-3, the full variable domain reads GAGVSQSPSNKVTEKGKDVELRCDPISGHTALYWYRQSLGQGLEFLIYFQGNSAPDKSGLPSDRFSAERTGGSVSTLTIQRTQQEDSAVYLCASSLAGSQGTGNTIYFGEGSWLTVV.

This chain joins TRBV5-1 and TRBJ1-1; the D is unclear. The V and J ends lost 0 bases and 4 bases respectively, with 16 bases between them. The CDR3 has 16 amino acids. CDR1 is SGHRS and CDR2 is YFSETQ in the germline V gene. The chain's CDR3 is CASSLGLPVSTTEAFF. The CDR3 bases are TGCGCCAGCAGCTTGGGCCTCCCGGTCTCGACCACTGAAGCTTTCTTT.

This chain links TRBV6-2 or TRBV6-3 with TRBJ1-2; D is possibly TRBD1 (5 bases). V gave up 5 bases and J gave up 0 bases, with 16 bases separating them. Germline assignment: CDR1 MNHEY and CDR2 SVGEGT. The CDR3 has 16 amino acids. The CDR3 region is CASSDGDRTANYGYTF. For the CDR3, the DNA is TGTGCCAGCAGTGACGGGGACCGTACAGCTAACTATGGCTACACCTTC.

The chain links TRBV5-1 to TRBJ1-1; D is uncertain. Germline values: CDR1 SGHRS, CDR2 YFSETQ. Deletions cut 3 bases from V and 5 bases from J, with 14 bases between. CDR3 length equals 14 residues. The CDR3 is CASSSPKAGTEAFF. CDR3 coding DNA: TGCGCCAGCAGCTCCCCCAAGGCCGGGACTGAAGCTTTCTTT.

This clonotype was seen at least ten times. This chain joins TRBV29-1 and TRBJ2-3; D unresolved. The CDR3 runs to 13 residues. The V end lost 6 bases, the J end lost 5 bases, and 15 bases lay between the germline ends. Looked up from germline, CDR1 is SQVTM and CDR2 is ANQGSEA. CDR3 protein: CSVFAPSRDTQYF. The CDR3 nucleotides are TGCAGCGTCTTCGCCCCTAGTAGAGATACGCAGTATTTT.

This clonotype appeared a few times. This CDR3 is CASSWLSGFTDTQYF. For the CDR3, the DNA is TGTGCCAGCAGCTGGTTGAGCGGCTTCACAGATACGCAGTATTTT. V usage is TRBV7-2 and J usage is TRBJ2-3; the D gene is possibly TRBD2 (5 bases). V was shortened by 4 bases and J by 2 bases, with 13 bases between the two germline ends. The CDR3 consists of 15 residues. Germline V gene lookup returns CDR1 SGHTA and CDR2 FQGNSA.

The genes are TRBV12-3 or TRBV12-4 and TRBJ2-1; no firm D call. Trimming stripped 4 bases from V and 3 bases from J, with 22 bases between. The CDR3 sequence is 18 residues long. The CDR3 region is CASSSMLPFQSGYNEQFF. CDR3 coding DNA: TGTGCCAGCAGTTCGATGCTTCCATTCCAATCGGGCTACAATGAGCAGTTCTTC.

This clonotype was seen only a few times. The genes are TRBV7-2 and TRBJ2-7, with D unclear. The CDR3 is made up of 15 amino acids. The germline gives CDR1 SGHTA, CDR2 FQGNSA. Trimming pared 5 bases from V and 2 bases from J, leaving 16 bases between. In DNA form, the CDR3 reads TGTGCCAGCAGCCCGAGGTCGCCACGGGCCTACGAGCAGTACTTC. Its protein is CASSPRSPRAYEQYF.

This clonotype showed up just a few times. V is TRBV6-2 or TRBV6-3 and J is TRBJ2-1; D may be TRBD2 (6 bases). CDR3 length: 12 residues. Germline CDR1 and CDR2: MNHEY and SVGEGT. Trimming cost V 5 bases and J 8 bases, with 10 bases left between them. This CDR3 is CASSPGGDEQFF. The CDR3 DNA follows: TGTGCCAGCAGTCCCGGAGGGGATGAGCAGTTCTTC.

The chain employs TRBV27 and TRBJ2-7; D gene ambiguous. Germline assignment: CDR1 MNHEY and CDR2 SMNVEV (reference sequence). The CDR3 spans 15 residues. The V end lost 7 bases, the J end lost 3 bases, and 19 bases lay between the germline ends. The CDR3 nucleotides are TGTGCCAGCACTGGGTATCGAGAAAAGAGCTACGAGCAGTACTTC. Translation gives CASTGYREKSYEQYF.